This TCR beta chain was sequenced for a study of shared clonotypes between healthy human individuals. Turning to the study itself: Plates per donor: three CD4 naive, three CD4 memory, two CD8 naive, one CD8 memory.

The CDR3 is 15 residues long. V lost 6 bases, J lost 5 bases, and 7 bases stayed unmatched. Germline values: CDR1 LNHDA, CDR2 SQIVND (reference sequence). This clone came up once. As yet, its antigen is unknown. Study-level points and caveats: Only blood underwent sampling, and tissue repertoires likely differ. Between a handful of donors, naive CD4 clonotypes were shared at a level of around 5.2%.

Clones were read by immunoSEQ multiplex PCR, and TCRdb kept only the in-frame ones, dropping some. The sample yields around 2,000,000 clones, 85% to 95% seen once. Sequenced sample: naive CD4+ T cells sorted from blood. As to subset: CD45RA+ positively selected. This TCR was sampled from a young man in good health. The chain uses TRBV19 and TRBJ2-7; 13 bases agree with TRBD2. CDR3 protein: CASSLGLAGSDEQYF. The CDR3 nucleotides are TGTGCCAGTAGCTTGGGACTAGCGGGATCCGACGAGCAGTACTTC.